This T cell receptor beta chain came from a study of cytomegalovirus exposure and HLA in healthy donors. General study points: HLA allele associations emerged for around 16,000 TCR beta sequences in a later analysis, at 0.05 false discovery rate. The study reported that TCR beta sequences accurately predicted HLA-A and HLA-B alleles in most subjects. In a later analysis, the majority of CMV-associated beta chains seemingly showed HLA restriction.

Germline V gene data show CDR1 as SGDLS and CDR2 as YYNGEE. The CDR3 consists of 15 residues. V lost 2 bases and J lost 4; bases outside the gene matches: 2. 60 Vbeta and 13 Jbeta primers were used in PCR. The data were produced by immunoSEQ multiplex PCR, yet TCRdb's version contains in-frame clones alone and is incomplete. The sample has around 210,000 clones, around four fifths seen once. This clone was seen only a few times. Its matching antigen is unknown. The V and J genes are TRBV9 and TRBJ2-7, with TRBD2 identical over 14 bases. The TCR was taken from a woman between 40 and 50 years old in good health and CMV-seronegative. Material: PBMCs. The chain's CDR3 is CASSVGLAGGYEQYF. As DNA, the CDR3 is TGTGCCAGCAGCGTCGGACTAGCGGGAGGATACGAGCAGTACTTC.